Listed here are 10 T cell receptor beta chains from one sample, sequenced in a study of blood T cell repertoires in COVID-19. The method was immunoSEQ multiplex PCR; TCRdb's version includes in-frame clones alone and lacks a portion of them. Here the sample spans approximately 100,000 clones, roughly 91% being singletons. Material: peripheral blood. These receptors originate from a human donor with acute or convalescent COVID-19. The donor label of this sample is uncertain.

CDR3 coding DNA: TGTGCCAGCAGCCCAACTAGCGGGGGCTACAATGAGCAGTTCTTC. Amino acids: CASSPTSGGYNEQFF. The chain has TRBV5-4 and TRBJ2-1; 11 nucleotides align to TRBD2. Trimming removed 4 bases from V and 3 bases from J; junction bases left unmatched: 3. CDR3 length: 15 residues. CDR1 is SGHNT and CDR2 is YYREEE in the germline V gene (reference sequence).

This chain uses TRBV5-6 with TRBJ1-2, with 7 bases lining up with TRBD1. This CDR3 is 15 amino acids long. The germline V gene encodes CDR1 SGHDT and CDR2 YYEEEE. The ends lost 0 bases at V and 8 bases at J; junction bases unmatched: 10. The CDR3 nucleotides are TGTGCCAGCAGCTTGGTATTGACAGGGACCAACGGCTACACCTTC. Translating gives CASSLVLTGTNGYTF.

The CDR3 DNA follows: TGTGCCAGCAGTCCAAAAGGGACTAGCGGGAGTGATACGCAGTATTTT. It encodes CASSPKGTSGSDTQYF. J is TRBJ2-3 and V is TRBV28; 14 bases are a match to TRBD2. The germline V gene has CDR1 MDHEN and CDR2 SYDVKM. J was trimmed by 6 bases and V by 5 bases; bases with no gene match: 7. The CDR3 is 16 residues long.

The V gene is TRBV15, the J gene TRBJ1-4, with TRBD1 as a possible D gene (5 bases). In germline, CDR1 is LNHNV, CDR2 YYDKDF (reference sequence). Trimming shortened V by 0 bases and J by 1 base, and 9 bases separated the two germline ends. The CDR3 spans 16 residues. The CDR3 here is CATSRDWGGTNEKLFF. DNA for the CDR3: TGTGCCACCAGCAGAGATTGGGGGGGAACTAATGAAAAACTGTTTTTT. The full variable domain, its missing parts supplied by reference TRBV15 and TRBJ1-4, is DAMVIQNPRYQVTQFGKPVTLSCSQTLNHNVMYWYQQKSSQAPKLLFHYYDKDFNNEADTPDNFQSRRPNTSFCFLDIRSPGLGDTAMYLCATSRDWGGTNEKLFFGSGTQLSVL.

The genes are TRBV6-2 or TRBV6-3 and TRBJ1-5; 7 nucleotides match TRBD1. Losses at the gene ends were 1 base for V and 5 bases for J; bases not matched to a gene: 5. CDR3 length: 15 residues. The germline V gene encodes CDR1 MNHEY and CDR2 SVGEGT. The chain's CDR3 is CASSYFRTGHQPQHF. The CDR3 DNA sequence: TGTGCCAGCAGTTACTTTCGGACAGGTCATCAGCCCCAGCATTTT.

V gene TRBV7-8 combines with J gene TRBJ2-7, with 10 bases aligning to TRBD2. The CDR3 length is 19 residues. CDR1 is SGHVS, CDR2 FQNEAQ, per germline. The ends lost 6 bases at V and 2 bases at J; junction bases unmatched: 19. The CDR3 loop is CASSIGSLAGVTGTYEQYF. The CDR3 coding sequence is TGTGCCAGCAGTATTGGTTCGCTAGCGGGAGTGACGGGCACCTACGAGCAGTACTTC.

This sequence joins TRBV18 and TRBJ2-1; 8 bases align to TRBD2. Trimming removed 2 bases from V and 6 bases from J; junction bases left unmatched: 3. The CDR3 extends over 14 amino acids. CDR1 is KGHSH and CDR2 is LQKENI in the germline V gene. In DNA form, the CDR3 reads TGTGCCAGCTCACCAAGCGGGAGTCTCAATGAGCAGTTCTTC. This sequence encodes CASSPSGSLNEQFF. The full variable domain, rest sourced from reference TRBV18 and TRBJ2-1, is NAGVMQNPRHLVRRRGQEARLRCSPMKGHSHVYWYRQLPEEGLKFMVYLQKENIIDESGMPKERFSAEFPKEGPSILRIQQVVRGDSAAYFCASSPSGSLNEQFFGPGTRLTVL.

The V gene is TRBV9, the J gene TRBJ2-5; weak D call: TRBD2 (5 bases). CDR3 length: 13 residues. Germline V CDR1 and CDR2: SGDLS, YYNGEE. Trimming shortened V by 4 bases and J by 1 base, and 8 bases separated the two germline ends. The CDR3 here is CASSTRAQETQYF. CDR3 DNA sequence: TGTGCCAGCAGCACGCGGGCCCAAGAGACCCAGTACTTC.

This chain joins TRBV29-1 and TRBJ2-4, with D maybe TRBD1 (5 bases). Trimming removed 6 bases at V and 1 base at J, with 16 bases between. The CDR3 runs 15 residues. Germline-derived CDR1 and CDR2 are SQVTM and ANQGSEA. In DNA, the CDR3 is TGCAGCGTCTCCAGACCAGGGTCGGCCAAAAACATTCAGTACTTC. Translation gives CSVSRPGSAKNIQYF.

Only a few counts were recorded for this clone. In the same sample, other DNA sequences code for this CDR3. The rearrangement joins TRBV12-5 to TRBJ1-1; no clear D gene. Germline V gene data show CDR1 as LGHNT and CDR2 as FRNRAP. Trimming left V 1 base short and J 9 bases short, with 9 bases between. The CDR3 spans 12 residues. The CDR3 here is CASGLGQGKAFF. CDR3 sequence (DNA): TGTGCTAGTGGTTTGGGACAAGGCAAAGCTTTCTTT.